The present TCR beta chain was sequenced within a study of blood T cell repertoires in COVID-19. The overall study: Acute and convalescent COVID-19 specimens originated in the United States, Italy and Spain.

Original processing notes: Estimates of nucleated cell counts were drawn from the amplification of reference gene primers. Measured with immunoSEQ multiplex PCR; TCRdb has only the in-frame clones, and not every one. D and trimming were read from the DNA, whereas the V and J calls and clone size are those reported in that table. The sample lists some 450,000 clones; around 89% were seen once. Germline CDR1 reads LGHDT; CDR2 reads YNNKEL (reference sequence). The CDR3 has 16 amino acids. V dropped 4 bases and J dropped 4; count of bases not matched to a gene: 12. Followed longitudinally, the Seattle patients had been enrolled during active infection.

The sequence came from a woman in her forties or fifties with COVID-19, enrolled during active disease. The material sequenced was peripheral blood. V and J are TRBV3-1 (or the pseudogene TRBV3-2) and TRBJ2-5; 7 positions match TRBD2. CDR3 sequence reads: CASSLPLGASGETQYF. The DNA for the CDR3 is TGTGCCAGCAGCCTCCCCCTCGGGGCTAGCGGAGAGACCCAGTACTTC.